The 4 T cell receptor beta chains in this list originate from one sample, sequenced in a study of blood T cell repertoires in COVID-19. Method: immunoSEQ multiplex PCR; TCRdb's copy keeps in-frame clones and lacks some. The sample holds under 100,000 clones, around nine tenths seen once. Sequenced input: peripheral blood. These receptors came from a man in his fifties with active COVID-19.

The chain is built from TRBV5-5 and TRBJ2-1, with 7 bases that match TRBD2. CDR3 length: 12 residues. Trimming at V came to 4 bases and at J to 8 bases, leaving 3 bases not matched to a gene. The germline gives CDR1 SGHKS, CDR2 YYEKEE (reference sequence). The CDR3 loop is CASSAGVYEQFF. CDR3 nucleotides: TGTGCCAGCAGCGCGGGAGTCTATGAGCAGTTCTTC.

This chain connects TRBV28 to TRBJ1-1, with D possibly TRBD1 on 5 matching bases. V was shortened by 8 bases and J by 0 bases, with 13 bases between the two germline ends. This CDR3 has 14 amino acids. In germline, CDR1 is MDHEN, CDR2 SYDVKM. For the CDR3, the DNA is TGTGCCAGCGGGATTACAGGTTTGAACACTGAAGCTTTCTTT. This sequence encodes CASGITGLNTEAFF.

The rearrangement links TRBV19 to TRBJ1-2; TRBD1 is a possible D gene (5 bases). The germline V gene has CDR1 LNHDA and CDR2 SQIVND (reference sequence). The CDR3 runs 15 residues. V gave up 6 bases and J gave up 0 bases, with 14 bases separating them. The CDR3 is CASSITGSSNYGYTF. The CDR3 DNA is TGTGCCAGTAGCATAACAGGATCCTCTAACTATGGCTACACCTTC.

The rearrangement uses TRBV10-2 and TRBJ2-1, with 12 bases aligning to TRBD2. Per germline, CDR1 WSHSY and CDR2 SAAADI. CDR3 length: 19 residues. Trimming at V came to 5 bases and at J to 5 bases, leaving 16 bases not matched to a gene. The DNA for the CDR3 is TGCGCCAGCAGTCTCCTAGCGGGAGGGCCGGCTGAGGATAACAATGAGCAGTTCTTC. This encodes CASSLLAGGPAEDNNEQFF.